This is a list of T cell receptor beta chains from one sample in a study of blood T cells in healthy people across ages. TCRdb passed the 5' RACE reads through MiXCR, listing each CDR3 protein once. The repertoire holds about 1.4 million distinct CDR3 sequences, approximately 59% seen once, with roughly 7% in the top ten. The sample taken for sequencing was blood. The receptors originated from a man between 18 and 29 years old in good health. CDR3s include the opening cysteine and the closing phenylalanine or tryptophan. The order of the fields is J gene, D gene, clone size, V gene, CDR3 DNA, CDR3 protein. A D gene is named only where the DNA matches it firmly. Part of the rows lack a size; the others show once, few, many or a class for expanded clones.

>TRBJ1-2|.|.|TRBV10-3
TGTGCCATCAGTCGGACAGACAACTATGGCTACACCTTC
CAISRTDNYGYTF
>TRBJ1-2|.|once|TRBV7-2
TGTGCCAGCAGCCTTAGGGTCCCAAGCTACACCTTC
CASSLRVPSYTF
>TRBJ2-2|TRBD2|.|TRBV12-3/TRBV12-4
TGTGCCAGCAACCGTGCTAGCGGGGACACCGGGGAGCTGTTTTTT
CASNRASGDTGELFF
>TRBJ2-1|TRBD2|.|TRBV20-1
TGCAGTGCTTGGACTAGCGGGAACAGCAATGAGCAGTTCTTC
CSAWTSGNSNEQFF
>TRBJ1-1|.|.|TRBV13
TGTGCCAGCAGCTTCCCACAGCTGAACACTGAAGCTTTCTTT
CASSFPQLNTEAFF
>TRBJ2-2|TRBD1|.|TRBV7-6
TGTGCCAGCAGCTTAGGGACTCGGACAGGGGGACGTACCGGGGAGCTGTTTTTT
CASSLGTRTGGRTGELFF
>TRBJ2-7|.|.|TRBV12-3/TRBV12-4
TGTGCCAGCAGTTCGGGACCCCCCGAGCAGTACTTC
CASSSGPPEQYF
>TRBJ2-1|TRBD2|few|TRBV4-1
TGCGCCAGCAGCCACGTCACTAGCGGGGCAAACAATGAGCAGTTCTTC
CASSHVTSGANNEQFF
>TRBJ1-2|.|.|TRBV20-1
TGCAGTGCTAGAGGGGAGGGGCAGGACTATGGCTACACCTTC
CSARGEGQDYGYTF
>TRBJ2-1|TRBD2|few|TRBV29-1
TGCAGCGTTGAGGGACTAGCGGCAAACAATGAGCAGTTCTTC
CSVEGLAANNEQFF
>TRBJ2-4|.|.|TRBV5-1
TGCGCCAGCAGCTTGGAGGGCTGGGTGCAGTACTTC
CASSLEGWVQYF
>TRBJ2-2|.|.|TRBV3-1
TGTGCCAGCAGCCATGCTCTAATCACCGGGGAGCTGTTTTTT
CASSHALITGELFF
>TRBJ2-3|TRBD2|.|TRBV7-8
TGTGCCAGCAGCTCAGGTAGCGGGCCCCGCACAGATACGCAGTATTTT
CASSSGSGPRTDTQYF
>TRBJ2-7|.|.|TRBV10-3
TGTGCCATCAGTGACGGGCAGGGAAGACACGAGCAGTACTTC
CAISDGQGRHEQYF
>TRBJ2-7|.|.|TRBV20-1
TGCAGTGCAAGACGGACTGATGAAGGCGAGCAGTACTTC
CSARRTDEGEQYF
>TRBJ2-5|.|few|TRBV3-1
TGTGCCAGCAGCCAAGATCTTGGCGAGGAGGAGACCCAGTACTTC
CASSQDLGEEETQYF
>TRBJ1-2|TRBD1|.|TRBV5-8
TGTGCCAGCAGCGAGAGGACAGGGAACTATGGCTACACCTTC
CASSERTGNYGYTF
>TRBJ2-1|TRBD2|.|TRBV5-1
TGCGCCAGCAGCTTATCCCTAGCGGGATCGGATGAGCAGTTCTTC
CASSLSLAGSDEQFF
>TRBJ2-1|TRBD2|few|TRBV27
TGTGCCAGCAGCCCCTTAGCGGGAATAAGTAATGAGCAGTTCTTC
CASSPLAGISNEQFF
>TRBJ1-6|.|once|TRBV4-3
TGCGCCAGCAGCGGAGGAGGGGGAAGTTTCGGTAATTCACCCCTCCACTTT
CASSGGGGSFGNSPLHF